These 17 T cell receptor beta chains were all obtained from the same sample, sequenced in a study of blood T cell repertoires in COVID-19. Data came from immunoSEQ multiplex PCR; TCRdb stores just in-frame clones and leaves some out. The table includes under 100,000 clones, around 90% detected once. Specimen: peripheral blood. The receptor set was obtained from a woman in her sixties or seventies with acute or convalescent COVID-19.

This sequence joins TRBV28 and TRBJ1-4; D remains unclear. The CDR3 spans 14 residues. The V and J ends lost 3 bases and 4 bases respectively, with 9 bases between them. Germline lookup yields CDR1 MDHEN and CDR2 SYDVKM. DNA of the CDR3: TGTGCCAGCAGTTTGCAAGGACTTAATGAAAAACTGTTTTTT. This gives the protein CASSLQGLNEKLFF. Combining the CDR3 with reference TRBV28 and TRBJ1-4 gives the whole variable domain DVKVTQSSRYLVKRTGEKVFLECVQDMDHENMFWYRQDPGLGLRLIYFSYDVKMKEKGDIPEGYSVSREKKERFSLILESASTNQTSMYLCASSLQGLNEKLFFGSGTQLSVL.

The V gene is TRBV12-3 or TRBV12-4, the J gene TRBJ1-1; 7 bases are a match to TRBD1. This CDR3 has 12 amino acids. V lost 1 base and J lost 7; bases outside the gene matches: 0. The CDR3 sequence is CASSLGQGEAFF. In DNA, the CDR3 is TGTGCCAGCAGTTTAGGACAGGGTGAAGCTTTCTTT.

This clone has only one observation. CDR3 amino acids: CASRPRPGTNFYGYTF. DNA of the CDR3: TGTGCCAGCAGGCCACGCCCCGGGACAAATTTCTATGGCTACACCTTC. The chain uses TRBV28 and TRBJ1-2; D possibly corresponds to TRBD1 (6 bases). This CDR3 has 16 amino acids. CDR1 and CDR2 (germline): MDHEN, SYDVKM. Trimming pared 6 bases from V and 4 bases from J, leaving 21 bases between.

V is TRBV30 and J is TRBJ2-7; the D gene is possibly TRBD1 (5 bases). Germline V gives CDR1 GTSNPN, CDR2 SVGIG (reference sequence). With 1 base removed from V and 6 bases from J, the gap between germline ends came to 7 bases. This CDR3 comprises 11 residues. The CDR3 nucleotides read TGTGCCTGGAGTGCAGGGTCCGAGCAGTACTTC. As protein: CAWSAGSEQYF.

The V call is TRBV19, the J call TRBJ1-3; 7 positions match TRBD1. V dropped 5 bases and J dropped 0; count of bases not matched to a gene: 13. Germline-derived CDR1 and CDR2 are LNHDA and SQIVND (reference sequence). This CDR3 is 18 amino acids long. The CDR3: CASSPWTGDLYSGNTIYF. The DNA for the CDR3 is TGTGCCAGTAGTCCTTGGACAGGAGACCTCTACTCTGGAAACACCATATATTTT.

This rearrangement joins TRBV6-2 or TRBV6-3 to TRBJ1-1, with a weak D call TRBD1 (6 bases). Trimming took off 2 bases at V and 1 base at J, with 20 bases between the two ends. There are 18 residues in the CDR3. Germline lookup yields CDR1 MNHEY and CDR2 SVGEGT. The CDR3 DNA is TGTGCCAGCAGTTACACCAATAGAGGGACAAAGGAGAACACTGAAGCTTTCTTT. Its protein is CASSYTNRGTKENTEAFF.

CDR3 amino acids: CASSPTSGSYEQYF. The CDR3 DNA is TGTGCCAGCAGTCCCACTAGCGGGTCCTACGAGCAGTACTTC. J is TRBJ2-7 and V is TRBV28, with 9 bases that match TRBD2. Germline V CDR1 and CDR2: MDHEN, SYDVKM. J was trimmed by 1 base and V by 5 bases; bases with no gene match: 3. CDR3 length equals 14 residues.

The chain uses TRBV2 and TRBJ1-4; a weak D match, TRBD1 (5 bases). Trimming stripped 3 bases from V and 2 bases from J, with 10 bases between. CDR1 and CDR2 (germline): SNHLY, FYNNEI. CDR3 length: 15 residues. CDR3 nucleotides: TGTGCCAGCAGTGAGGGGGGAGGGACTAATGAAAAACTGTTTTTT. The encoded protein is CASSEGGGTNEKLFF.

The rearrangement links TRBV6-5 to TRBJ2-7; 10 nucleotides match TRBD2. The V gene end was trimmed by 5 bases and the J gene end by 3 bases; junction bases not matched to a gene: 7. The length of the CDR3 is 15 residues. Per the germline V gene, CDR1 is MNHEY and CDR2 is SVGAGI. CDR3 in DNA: TGTGCCAGCAGTCCTTACCCTAGCGGGAGCTACGAGCAGTACTTC. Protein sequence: CASSPYPSGSYEQYF.

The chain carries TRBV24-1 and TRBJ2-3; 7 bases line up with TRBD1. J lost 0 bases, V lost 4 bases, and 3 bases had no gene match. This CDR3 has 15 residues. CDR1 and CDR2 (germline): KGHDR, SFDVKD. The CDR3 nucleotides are TGTGCCACCAGTGACCGGGACAGTAGCACAGATACGCAGTATTTT. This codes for CATSDRDSSTDTQYF.

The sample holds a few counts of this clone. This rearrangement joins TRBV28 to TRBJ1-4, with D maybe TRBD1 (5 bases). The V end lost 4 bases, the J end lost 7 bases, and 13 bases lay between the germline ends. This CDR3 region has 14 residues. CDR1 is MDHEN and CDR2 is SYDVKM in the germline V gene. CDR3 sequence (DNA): TGTGCCAGCAGTTCCGGGACTTTAGGTGAAAAACTGTTTTTT. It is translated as CASSSGTLGEKLFF.

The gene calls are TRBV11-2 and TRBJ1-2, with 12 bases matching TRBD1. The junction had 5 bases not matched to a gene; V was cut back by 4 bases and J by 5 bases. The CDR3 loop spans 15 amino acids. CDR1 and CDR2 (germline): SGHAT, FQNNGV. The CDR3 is CASSWGQGAGYGYTF. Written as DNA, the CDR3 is TGTGCCAGCAGCTGGGGACAGGGGGCGGGGTATGGCTACACCTTC.

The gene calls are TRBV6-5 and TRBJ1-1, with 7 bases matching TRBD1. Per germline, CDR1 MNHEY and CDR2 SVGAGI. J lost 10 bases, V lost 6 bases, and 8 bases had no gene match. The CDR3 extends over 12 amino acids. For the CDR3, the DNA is TGTGCCAGCAGCCGACAACAGGGGATAGCTTTCTTT. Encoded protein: CASSRQQGIAFF.

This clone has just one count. CDR3 amino acids: CASSLTGTSGSSGSYNEQFF. The CDR3 nucleotides read TGCGCCAGCAGCCTCACAGGGACTAGCGGCAGTTCCGGCTCCTACAATGAGCAGTTCTTC. V is TRBV4-1 and J is TRBJ2-1, with TRBD2 matching over 11 bases. V lost 4 bases to trimming and J lost 0 bases; unmatched junction nucleotides: 14. This CDR3 comprises 20 residues. Looked up from germline, CDR1 is MGHRA and CDR2 is YSYEKL.

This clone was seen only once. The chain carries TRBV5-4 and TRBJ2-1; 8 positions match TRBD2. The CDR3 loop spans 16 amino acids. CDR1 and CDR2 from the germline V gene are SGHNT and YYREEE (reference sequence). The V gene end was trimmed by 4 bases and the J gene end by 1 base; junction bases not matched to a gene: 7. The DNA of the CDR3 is TGTGCCAGCAGCCCCAGCGGGGGAAGGTCCTACAATGAGCAGTTCTTC. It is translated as CASSPSGGRSYNEQFF.

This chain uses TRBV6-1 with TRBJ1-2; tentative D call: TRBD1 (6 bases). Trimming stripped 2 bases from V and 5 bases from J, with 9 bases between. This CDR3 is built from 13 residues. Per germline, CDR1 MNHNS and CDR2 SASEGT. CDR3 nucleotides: TGTGCCAGCAGTGAACACAGGGTTTATGGCTACACCTTC. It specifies CASSEHRVYGYTF.

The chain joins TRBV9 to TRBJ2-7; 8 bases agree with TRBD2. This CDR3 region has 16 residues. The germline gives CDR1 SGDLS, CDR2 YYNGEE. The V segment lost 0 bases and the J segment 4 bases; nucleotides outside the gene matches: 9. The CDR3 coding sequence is TGTGCCAGCAGCGTAGGGCTATCGGGAGGGCCATACGAGCAGTACTTC. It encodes CASSVGLSGGPYEQYF.